A few counts support the clone carrying this TCR beta chain. The data originate from a study of T-cell memory formation after mild COVID-19. TCRdb re-called the 5' RACE reads through MiXCR, storing one row per CDR3 protein. The sample lists about 350,000 distinct CDR3 sequences, 13% to 15% occurring once. CDR1 KGHSH and CDR2 LQKENI come from the germline V gene. There are 15 residues in the CDR3. The V end was cut by 0 bases, the J end by 3 bases, with 9 bases between. This chain joins TRBV18 and TRBJ1-3; no clear D gene. The receptor's source is a man between 18 and 29 years old who had mild COVID-19 (a few samples of this study predate the infection). Cell type and time point are not known. Source material: PBMCs or a T cell subset sorted from them (not recorded which). For the CDR3, the DNA is TGTGCCAGCTCACCACCCGAGTTTTTTGGAAACACCATATATTTT. Encoded protein: CASSPPEFFGNTIYF.